This is a list of T cell receptor beta chains from one sample in a study of shared clonotypes between healthy human individuals. Repertoires were generated with immunoSEQ multiplex PCR, while TCRdb's copy carries only in-frame clones and drops some. The data contain 850,000 to 1,100,000 clones, around three quarters of them singletons. The sequenced sample was memory CD4+ T cells from PBMCs. Every receptor here comes from a man younger than 30 in good health. Some clones in this sample may be carry-over from other donors' samples. Both conserved end residues are part of each CDR3. Fields, in order: J gene, V gene, D gene, clone size, CDR3 DNA, CDR3 protein. A D gene is named only where the DNA matches it firmly. The size entry is marked missing in some rows and otherwise reads once, few, many or a size class.

J: TRBJ2-3
V: TRBV5-4
D: TRBD2
size: once
DNA: TGTGCCAGCAGCAATAGCGGGGCTCGCACAGATACGCAGTATTTT
CDR3: CASSNSGARTDTQYF

J: TRBJ2-3
V: TRBV5-6
D: TRBD1
size: NA
DNA: TGTGCCAGCAGCCGGGACAGGGTGACCCTAAACACAGATACGCAGTATTTT
CDR3: CASSRDRVTLNTDTQYF

J: TRBJ2-7
V: TRBV29-1
D: TRBD1
size: once
DNA: TGCAGCGCCGGGACAGGGGACGAGCAGTACTTC
CDR3: CSAGTGDEQYF

J: TRBJ1-2
V: TRBV30
D: NA
size: NA
DNA: TGTGCCTGGAGCCAAACGAGAAGTGCCAACTATGGCTACACCTTC
CDR3: CAWSQTRSANYGYTF

J: TRBJ2-1
V: TRBV5-1
D: TRBD2
size: NA
DNA: TGCGCCAGCAGCCTGGCGGGAGTTGCGGGAAATGAGCAGTTCTTC
CDR3: CASSLAGVAGNEQFF

J: TRBJ2-2
V: TRBV7-6
D: NA
size: NA
DNA: TGTGCCAGCGGAAGAGGGGGGGCGACCGGGGAGCTGTTTTTT
CDR3: CASGRGGATGELFF

J: TRBJ1-3
V: TRBV2
D: NA
size: NA
DNA: TGTGCCAGCAGTGAAATTTATGGGGGCTCGGCCTCTGGAAACACCATATATTTT
CDR3: CASSEIYGGSASGNTIYF

J: TRBJ1-5
V: TRBV4-1
D: NA
size: NA
DNA: TGCGCCAGCAGCCGGACTGGCGTAGGGAATCAGCCCCAGCATTTT
CDR3: CASSRTGVGNQPQHF

J: TRBJ2-1
V: TRBV28
D: NA
size: many
DNA: TGTGCCAGCAGCCAGACATTCGCGCAGTTCTTC
CDR3: CASSQTFAQFF

J: TRBJ2-1
V: TRBV29-1
D: NA
size: NA
DNA: TGCAGTGGGGGCCGTTCGGGTGAGCAGTTCTTC
CDR3: CSGGRSGEQFF

J: TRBJ1-3
V: TRBV6-1
D: NA
size: NA
DNA: TGTGCCAGCAGTGAAACAGGGTTTTATGGAAACACCATATATTTT
CDR3: CASSETGFYGNTIYF

J: TRBJ1-2
V: TRBV6-5
D: NA
size: NA
DNA: TGTGCCAGCAGACCACCTTTTAGCGGTGGCTACACCTTC
CDR3: CASRPPFSGGYTF

J: TRBJ1-5
V: TRBV2
D: TRBD1
size: once
DNA: TGTGCCAGCAAGAAGGACAGGTTCAATCAGCCCCAGCATTTT
CDR3: CASKKDRFNQPQHF

J: TRBJ2-1
V: TRBV7-2
D: NA
size: NA
DNA: TGTGCCAGCAGCTTCGGGGGAGTCGGCAATGAGCAGTTCTTC
CDR3: CASSFGGVGNEQFF

J: TRBJ1-4
V: TRBV28
D: TRBD1
size: NA
DNA: TGTGCCAGCAGTTCACCTCTACAGGGGTGGTGGCAAAAACTGTTTTTT
CDR3: CASSSPLQGWWQKLFF

J: TRBJ1-1
V: TRBV28
D: NA
size: NA
DNA: TGTGCCAGCAGGTTAAGGGCCCCACTCACTGAAGCTTTCTTT
CDR3: CASRLRAPLTEAFF

J: TRBJ1-2
V: TRBV27
D: TRBD1
size: NA
DNA: TGTGCCAGCAGTCTGACAGGGGGTGGTAACTATGGCTACACCTTC
CDR3: CASSLTGGGNYGYTF

J: TRBJ2-3
V: TRBV5-4
D: NA
size: NA
DNA: TGTGCCAGCAGCTTGAAGACTCTAGGGGGCACAGATACGCAGTATTTT
CDR3: CASSLKTLGGTDTQYF

J: TRBJ1-3
V: TRBV10-3
D: NA
size: NA
DNA: TGTGCCATCAGCTCTGGTAGGGACTCTGGAAACACCATATATTTT
CDR3: CAISSGRDSGNTIYF

J: TRBJ2-3
V: TRBV1
D: NA
size: few
DNA: TGCACCAGCAGCCAAGGGGCCCGGACAGCCTGCACAGATACGCAGTATTTT
CDR3: CTSSQGARTACTDTQYF

J: TRBJ1-6
V: TRBV6-5
D: TRBD1
size: few
DNA: TGTGCCAGCAGAGATCGACAGGGAAGCTCACCCCTCCACTTT
CDR3: CASRDRQGSSPLHF

J: TRBJ2-1
V: TRBV9
D: TRBD2
size: NA
DNA: TGTGCCAGCAGTACTAGCGATAGGATAGGTGAGCAGTTCTTC
CDR3: CASSTSDRIGEQFF

J: TRBJ2-7
V: TRBV11-2
D: NA
size: NA
DNA: TGTGCCAGCAGCTTACGGGCGGGGCAAGGCTACGAGCAGTACTTC
CDR3: CASSLRAGQGYEQYF

J: TRBJ2-1
V: TRBV12-2
D: NA
size: once
DNA: TGTGCAAGTCGCTTAAGTAGCGGGAGGGCCGGGAACAATGAGCAGTTCTTC
CDR3: CASRLSSGRAGNNEQFF

J: TRBJ2-3
V: TRBV5-1
D: TRBD2
size: NA
DNA: TGCGCCAGCAGCCCCGGGACTATCTCAGATACGCAGTATTTT
CDR3: CASSPGTISDTQYF

J: TRBJ2-1
V: TRBV5-4
D: NA
size: NA
DNA: TGTGCCAGCAGCCCACCGGGCCGCTCCTACAATGAGCAGTTCTTC
CDR3: CASSPPGRSYNEQFF

J: TRBJ2-3
V: TRBV7-9
D: NA
size: NA
DNA: TGTGCCAGCAGCTTATTCGGGCGGCGCTCTAGCACAGATACGCAGTATTTT
CDR3: CASSLFGRRSSTDTQYF

J: TRBJ2-7
V: TRBV6-1
D: TRBD1
size: NA
DNA: TGTGCCAGTCCGGGACAGGGGGCCCTCTCCTACGAGCAGTACTTC
CDR3: CASPGQGALSYEQYF

J: TRBJ2-2
V: TRBV10-1
D: NA
size: many
DNA: TGCGCCACCCTGCTGCGAGAGGGCCAGGTCACCGGGGAGCTGTTTTTT
CDR3: CATLLREGQVTGELFF

J: TRBJ1-3
V: TRBV19
D: NA
size: NA
DNA: TGTGCCAGTAGTACCGGGAACCCCCCTGGAAACACCATATATTTT
CDR3: CASSTGNPPGNTIYF

J: TRBJ1-5
V: TRBV7-8
D: TRBD1
size: NA
DNA: TGTGCCAGCAGCTGGGACAGGGATCAGCCCCAGCATTTT
CDR3: CASSWDRDQPQHF

J: TRBJ1-1
V: TRBV18
D: NA
size: NA
DNA: TGTGCCAGCTCACCAACTGGCGGGCTCCTCACTGAAGCTTTCTTT
CDR3: CASSPTGGLLTEAFF

J: TRBJ2-3
V: TRBV25-1
D: NA
size: NA
DNA: TGTGCCAGCAGTGAAGCTACTAGCCGGGCAGATACGCAGTATTTT
CDR3: CASSEATSRADTQYF

J: TRBJ1-5
V: TRBV4-1
D: TRBD1
size: NA
DNA: TGCGCCAGCAGCGTGAGACAGGGGGCTGATAGCAATCAGCCCCAGCATTTT
CDR3: CASSVRQGADSNQPQHF

J: TRBJ1-3
V: TRBV5-1
D: NA
size: NA
DNA: TGCGCCAGCAGCTTGGCCCCAGATCTATGGAACACCATATATTTT
CDR3: CASSLAPDLWNTIYF

J: TRBJ2-5
V: TRBV10-3
D: NA
size: once
DNA: TGTGCCATCAGTGAACCGGGCGGACTCCCCCGGGAGACCCAGTACTTC
CDR3: CAISEPGGLPRETQYF

J: TRBJ2-7
V: TRBV19
D: NA
size: NA
DNA: TGTGCCAGTAGTAAGACGGCAAGGACCGTCTACGAGCAGTACTTC
CDR3: CASSKTARTVYEQYF

J: TRBJ2-7
V: TRBV28
D: NA
size: NA
DNA: TGTGCCAGCCAAGTAGCAGCCTACGAGCAGTACTTC
CDR3: CASQVAAYEQYF

J: TRBJ2-7
V: TRBV7-9
D: TRBD2
size: few
DNA: TGTGCCAGCAGCCGACTAGCGGAAACCTACGAGCAGTACTTC
CDR3: CASSRLAETYEQYF

J: TRBJ1-1
V: TRBV5-5
D: NA
size: NA
DNA: TGTGCCAGCAGCCTCCCCGGGGCAGGCTCTGAAGCTTTCTTT
CDR3: CASSLPGAGSEAFF

J: TRBJ2-4
V: TRBV30
D: NA
size: NA
DNA: TGTGCGATCGCCCCGGGATCCAAAAACATTCAGTACTTC
CDR3: CAIAPGSKNIQYF

J: TRBJ2-1
V: TRBV14
D: NA
size: once
DNA: TGTGCCAGCAGCCAAGTCAGGGACCGGCAGTTCTTC
CDR3: CASSQVRDRQFF

J: TRBJ1-3
V: TRBV28
D: NA
size: NA
DNA: TGTGCCAGCAGTTCCCGTCGGTTCTCTGGAAACACCATATATTTT
CDR3: CASSSRRFSGNTIYF

J: TRBJ2-1
V: TRBV5-8
D: NA
size: once
DNA: TGTGCCAGCAGCCCCCTTCGAGGGGAGCCCCCCTTGGATGAGCAGTTCTTC
CDR3: CASSPLRGEPPLDEQFF

J: TRBJ1-2
V: TRBV19
D: TRBD1
size: NA
DNA: TGTGCCAGTGACAGGGCTAGGGGTGGCTACACCTTC
CDR3: CASDRARGGYTF

J: TRBJ2-2
V: TRBV7-2
D: NA
size: NA
DNA: TGTGCCAGCAGGGAAAACACCGGGGAGCTGTTTTTT
CDR3: CASRENTGELFF